This T cell receptor beta chain appears in the sequencing data of a study of cytomegalovirus exposure and HLA in healthy donors. Study outcomes and limitations: Most sequenced TCRs were rare (though some public TCRs occurred in many donors). As confirmed in vitro, a few CMV-associated chains were specific for CMV antigens.

The V and J ends lost 6 bases and 4 bases, in that order; junction bases with no gene match: 5. The CDR3 runs to 13 residues. Germline loops: CDR1 MGHDK, CDR2 SYGVNS. As concerns this clone: Its antigen is currently unknown.

PCR was performed using 60 Vbeta and 13 Jbeta primers. Assay: immunoSEQ multiplex PCR; the TCRdb copy retains only in-frame clones and omits some. In the table there are 70,000 to 90,000 clones, just over 70% of which are singletons. Sequenced sample: PBMCs. The sequence was collected from a man aged 60 to 69 in good health and CMV-seropositive. J is TRBJ1-1 and V is TRBV25-1; 7 positions agree with TRBD1. CDR3 DNA sequence: TGTGCCAGCAGACAGGGGAAAGTCACTGAAGCTTTCTTT. This gives the protein CASRQGKVTEAFF.